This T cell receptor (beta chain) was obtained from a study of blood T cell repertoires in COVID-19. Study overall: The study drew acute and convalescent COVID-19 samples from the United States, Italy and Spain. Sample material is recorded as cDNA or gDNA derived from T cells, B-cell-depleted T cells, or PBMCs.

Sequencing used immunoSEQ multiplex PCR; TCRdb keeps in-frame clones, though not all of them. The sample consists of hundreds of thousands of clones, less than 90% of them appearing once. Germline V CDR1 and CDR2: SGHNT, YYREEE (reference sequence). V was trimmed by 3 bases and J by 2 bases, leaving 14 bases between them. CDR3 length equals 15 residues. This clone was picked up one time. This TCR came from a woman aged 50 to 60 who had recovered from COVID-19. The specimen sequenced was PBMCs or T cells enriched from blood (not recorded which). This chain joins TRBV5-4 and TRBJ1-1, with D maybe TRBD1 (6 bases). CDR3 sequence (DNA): TGTGCCAGCAGCTGGGGACATCGGACAAACACTGAAGCTTTCTTT. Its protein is CASSWGHRTNTEAFF.